These 26 T cell receptor beta chains share one sample of origin, sequenced in a study of shared clonotypes between healthy human individuals. Here immunoSEQ multiplex PCR was the method, and the copy in TCRdb shows in-frame clones only, minus some. The sample records 550,000 to 800,000 clones, around 74% being singletons. The specimen sequenced was memory CD4+ T cells sorted from blood. Subset indicated: CD45RA-negative fraction. The source of these receptors is a woman under 40 in good health.

This chain joins TRBV30 and TRBJ1-1; D not resolved. Germline V CDR1 and CDR2: GTSNPN, SVGIG (reference sequence). The CDR3 is made up of 15 amino acids. Trimming removed 4 bases at V and 7 bases at J, with 22 bases between. CDR3 in amino acids: CAWKEAQAPSDEAFF. The CDR3 DNA reads as TGTGCCTGGAAGGAAGCCCAGGCGCCCTCGGATGAAGCTTTCTTT. The whole variable domain, remainder taken from reference TRBV30 and TRBJ1-1, is SQTIHQWPATLVQPVGSPLSLECTVEGTSNPNLYWYRQAAGRGLQLLFYSVGIGQISSEVPQNLSASRPQDRQFILSSKKLLLSDSGFYLCAWKEAQAPSDEAFFGQGTRLTVV.

V usage is TRBV20-1 and J usage is TRBJ2-1; no reliable D call. Germline CDR1 reads DFQATT; CDR2 reads SNEGSKA (reference sequence). Trimming left V 3 bases short and J 9 bases short, with 6 bases between. CDR3 length: 10 residues. CDR3 DNA: TGCAGTGCTAGTATGGTTGAGCAGTTCTTC. This translates into CSASMVEQFF.

The chain employs TRBV18 and TRBJ2-3; D ambiguous. The CDR3 runs 15 residues. CDR1 and CDR2 from the germline V gene are KGHSH and LQKENI. V was pared by 6 bases and J by 4 bases, with 17 bases between. The CDR3 here is CASSLAPDSSDTQYF. The DNA of the CDR3 is TGTGCCAGCTCGCTCGCCCCCGACTCATCAGATACGCAGTATTTT.

The chain recombines TRBV27 with TRBJ1-1; D call uncertain. This CDR3 is built from 15 residues. Per germline, CDR1 MNHEY and CDR2 SMNVEV (reference sequence). Trimming took off 0 bases at V and 4 bases at J, with 12 bases between the two ends. For the CDR3, the DNA is TGTGCCAGCAGTTTATCGTCCAGCCGTGGCACTGAAGCTTTCTTT. Amino acids: CASSLSSSRGTEAFF.

The V call is TRBV9, the J call TRBJ2-1; 11 bases match TRBD2. This CDR3 is 15 amino acids long. Germline assignment: CDR1 SGDLS and CDR2 YYNGEE. V lost 0 bases to trimming and J lost 6 bases; unmatched junction nucleotides: 2. The CDR3 here is CASSVVSGRVNEQFF. The CDR3 coding sequence is TGTGCCAGCAGCGTAGTTAGCGGGAGGGTCAATGAGCAGTTCTTC. The full variable domain, its missing parts supplied by reference TRBV9 and TRBJ2-1, is DSGVTQTPKHLITATGQRVTLRCSPRSGDLSVYWYQQSLDQGLQFLIQYYNGEERAKGNILERFSAQQFPDLHSELNLSSLELGDSALYFCASSVVSGRVNEQFFGPGTRLTVL.

V and J are TRBV28 and TRBJ1-2; D is unresolved. Germline lookup yields CDR1 MDHEN and CDR2 SYDVKM. V gave up 6 bases and J gave up 8 bases, with 19 bases separating them. The CDR3 has 14 residues. CDR3 coding DNA: TGTGCCAGCAGCACGGGCCTCGGGAGAGGAGGCTACACCTTC. It specifies CASSTGLGRGGYTF.

This clone was found many times. J is TRBJ2-2 and V is TRBV4-1, with TRBD2 identical over 12 bases. This CDR3 spans 16 amino acids. CDR1 is MGHRA, CDR2 YSYEKL, per germline. The V gene end was trimmed by 5 bases and the J gene end by 6 bases; junction bases not matched to a gene: 7. The CDR3 DNA reads TGCGCCAGCAGCGTCCGACTAGCGGGAGTTTCCGGGGAGCTGTTTTTT. Translated, it gives CASSVRLAGVSGELFF.

The rearrangement joins TRBV29-1 to TRBJ2-5; D gene uncertain. Between the trimmed V and J ends, which lost 7 bases and 2 bases, there was a span of 14 bases. CDR3 length equals 13 residues. Germline V gene lookup returns CDR1 SQVTM and CDR2 ANQGSEA. CDR3 DNA sequence: TGCAGCGCCACCGACGGTGAGCAAGAGACCCAGTACTTC. Translated, it gives CSATDGEQETQYF.

The CDR3 region has the DNA TGTGCCAGCAGCTTTACGTCTAACGGTGAGCAGTTCTTC. The encoded protein is CASSFTSNGEQFF. This chain links TRBV7-2 with TRBJ2-1, with D uncertain. Trimming removed 3 bases from V and 9 bases from J, with 12 bases in between. CDR1 is SGHTA and CDR2 is FQGNSA in the germline V gene. CDR3 length: 13 amino acids.

This chain links TRBV19 with TRBJ1-5; D unclear. V was pared by 3 bases and J by 6 bases, with 9 bases between. The CDR3 sequence is 13 residues long. CDR1 LNHDA and CDR2 SQIVND come from the germline V gene (reference sequence). The CDR3 DNA reads TGTGCCAGTAGTATCTTGGGTGGTCAGCCCCAGCATTTT. It codes for CASSILGGQPQHF.

The gene calls are TRBV5-1 and TRBJ1-1; 11 bases map to TRBD1. V lost 1 base and J lost 2; bases outside the gene matches: 4. The CDR3 loop spans 16 amino acids. CDR1 and CDR2 (germline): SGHRS, YFSETQ. The CDR3 DNA reads as TGCGCCAGCAGCTTGAAGGACAGGGGGCTAAACACTGAAGCTTTCTTT. This gives the protein CASSLKDRGLNTEAFF. Based on the CDR3 plus reference TRBV5-1 and TRBJ1-1, the full variable domain is KAGVTQTPRYLIKTRGQQVTLSCSPISGHRSVSWYQQTPGQGLQFLFEYFSETQRNKGNFPGRFSGRQFSNSRSEMNVSTLELGDSALYLCASSLKDRGLNTEAFFGQGTRLTVV.

The J gene is TRBJ1-1, the V gene TRBV11-2; a weak D match, TRBD1 (5 bases). Trimming pared 3 bases from V and 5 bases from J, leaving 13 bases between. The V gene's germline CDR1 is SGHAT and CDR2 FQNNGV. The CDR3 is made up of 14 amino acids. CDR3 nucleotide sequence: TGTGCCAGCAGCTTTTTCGGAGGGGAGACTGAAGCTTTCTTT. Its translation: CASSFFGGETEAFF.

This clone was seen more than once but under ten times. The gene calls are TRBV18 and TRBJ2-7; weak D call: TRBD1 (6 bases). CDR3 length: 13 residues. Looked up from germline, CDR1 is KGHSH and CDR2 is LQKENI. V was clipped by 3 bases and J by 3 bases, with 9 bases between them. CDR3 sequence reads: CASSPPGHYEQYF. The DNA for the CDR3 is TGTGCCAGCTCACCTCCGGGACACTACGAGCAGTACTTC.

The rearrangement joins TRBV5-1 to TRBJ1-3, with D perhaps matching TRBD1 (6 bases). The CDR3 extends over 17 amino acids. The V and J ends lost 0 bases and 2 bases respectively, with 15 bases between them. Germline CDR1 reads SGHRS; CDR2 reads YFSETQ. The CDR3 region is CASSLGLQGAAGNTIYF. DNA of the CDR3: TGCGCCAGCAGCTTGGGCCTACAGGGTGCCGCTGGAAACACCATATATTTT.

The V gene is TRBV27, the J gene TRBJ2-7; D uncertain. CDR3 length equals 10 residues. Germline V CDR1 and CDR2: MNHEY, SMNVEV (reference sequence). The CDR3 here is CAPDSYEQYF. The CDR3 DNA is TGTGCTCCCGACTCCTACGAGCAGTACTTC.

CDR3 bases: TGTGCCAGCTCGGGGAGGTCCTACACCTTC. Amino acids: CASSGRSYTF. The chain joins TRBV5-3 to TRBJ1-2; no firm D call. TRBV5-3 is sorted into the ORF group, with uncertain function. Trimming took 8 bases from V and 10 from J, leaving 12 bases between them. The CDR3 consists of 10 residues.

V usage is TRBV4-1 and J usage is TRBJ2-7; 8 bases agree with TRBD1. J gave up 3 bases and V 1 base, and 5 bases lay outside the gene matches. There are 15 residues in the CDR3. Germline loops: CDR1 MGHRA, CDR2 YSYEKL. The DNA of the CDR3 is TGCGCCAGCAGCCAAGCACAGGGGGTTGGCTACGAGCAGTACTTC. Encoded protein: CASSQAQGVGYEQYF.

This clone was counted a single time. This chain joins TRBV7-2 and TRBJ2-7, with 12 bases fitting TRBD2. The CDR3 consists of 17 residues. The trim removed 4 bases at V and 4 bases at J, leaving 11 bases unmatched. The germline gives CDR1 SGHTA, CDR2 FQGNSA. CDR3 coding DNA: TGTGCCAGCAGCTCCCCTGGACTAGCGGGAAAACGGTACGAGCAGTACTTC. Translated: CASSSPGLAGKRYEQYF.

The sample holds one count of this clone. Other DNA sequences in this sample translate to the same CDR3. The chain employs TRBV10-3 and TRBJ2-7; 9 nucleotides align to TRBD1. The length of the CDR3 is 15 residues. The V gene end was trimmed by 2 bases and the J gene end by 3 bases; junction bases not matched to a gene: 5. Germline assignment: CDR1 ENHRY and CDR2 SYGVKD. CDR3 nucleotide sequence: TGTGCCATCAGTGAGCCGGGACAGGGAGGCTACGAGCAGTACTTC. Encoded protein: CAISEPGQGGYEQYF.

The chain's CDR3 is CASSGTGGAEFPQYF. CDR3 DNA: TGTGCCAGCAGCGGAACAGGGGGGGCTGAGTTTCCCCAGTACTTC. The chain carries TRBV28 and TRBJ2-5; D might be TRBD1 (8 bases). Germline values: CDR1 MDHEN, CDR2 SYDVKM. Trimming left V 6 bases short and J 9 bases short, with 23 bases between. The CDR3 length is 15 residues.

V is TRBV28 and J is TRBJ1-5; D remains unclear. The CDR3 has 12 amino acids. V lost 6 bases to trimming and J lost 1 base, with 4 bases between them. The germline V gene has CDR1 MDHEN and CDR2 SYDVKM. In DNA form, the CDR3 reads TGTGCCAGCAGGTGGAGCAATCAGCCCCAGCATTTT. Translation: CASRWSNQPQHF.

V usage is TRBV5-1 and J usage is TRBJ2-2, with 8 nucleotides matching TRBD1. The V and J ends lost 1 base and 4 bases, in that order; junction bases with no gene match: 3. The germline V gene has CDR1 SGHRS and CDR2 YFSETQ. The length of the CDR3 is 15 residues. The CDR3 region has the DNA TGCGCCAGCAGCTTGAGACAGGGGACCACCGGGGAGCTGTTTTTT. It is translated as CASSLRQGTTGELFF.

The CDR3 bases are TGTGCCAGCAGTGAAGCGCTTTGGGTCCGTGGCTACACCTTC. Translated: CASSEALWVRGYTF. The rearrangement links TRBV2 to TRBJ1-2; D is unresolved. The CDR3 covers 14 residues. The germline gives CDR1 SNHLY, CDR2 FYNNEI. The V and J ends lost 0 bases and 7 bases respectively, with 12 bases between them.

This chain uses TRBV27 with TRBJ1-2; a weak D match, TRBD1 (6 bases). Germline values: CDR1 MNHEY, CDR2 SMNVEV (reference sequence). This CDR3 region has 14 residues. V lost 3 bases to trimming and J lost 5 bases, with 13 bases between them. The DNA for the CDR3 is TGTGCCAGCAGTTTCAACAGGGTTGGGTATGGCTACACCTTC. Translating it yields CASSFNRVGYGYTF.

J is TRBJ2-1 and V is TRBV28, with TRBD2 matching 8 bases. Germline V CDR1 and CDR2: MDHEN, SYDVKM. This CDR3 contains 15 residues. The V segment lost 7 bases and the J segment 4 bases; nucleotides outside the gene matches: 9. The CDR3 sequence: CASNTGRAPYNEQFF. As DNA, the CDR3 is TGTGCCAGCAATACCGGGAGGGCACCATACAATGAGCAGTTCTTC.

The chain has TRBV27 and TRBJ2-2, with D perhaps TRBD1 (6 bases). The CDR3 is made up of 16 amino acids. V gave up 3 bases and J gave up 2 bases, with 13 bases separating them. Germline V CDR1 and CDR2: MNHEY, SMNVEV (reference sequence). In DNA form, the CDR3 reads TGTGCCAGCAGTTTCCTCGGACAGCAAAACACCGGGGAGCTGTTTTTT. It translates to CASSFLGQQNTGELFF.